The clone carrying this TCR beta chain occurred once. A read error may be the cause here, since a much bigger clone is one base away. It was with a sample-barcoded 5' primer and a J-beta primer mix that a second PCR of about 6 to 12 cycles was run. Every single cDNA molecule received a tag from a template-switch adaptor with 12 random nucleotides. TCRdb called the 5' RACE reads again in MiXCR, with one record for every CDR3 protein. The data contain hundreds of thousands of distinct CDR3 sequences, over 40% of them singletons. The source of the sample is a study of blood T cells in healthy people across ages. The source of this sequence is a woman older than 75 in good health. The sequenced sample consisted of blood.

CDR3 sequence (DNA): TGTGCCAGCAGGTTCTGGGGGGACAATGAGCAGTTCTTC. As protein: CASRFWGDNEQFF. This chain uses TRBV12-3 or TRBV12-4 with TRBJ2-1; possible D gene TRBD2, 6 bases. This CDR3 is built from 13 residues. Trimming left V 6 bases short and J 5 bases short, with 11 bases between.